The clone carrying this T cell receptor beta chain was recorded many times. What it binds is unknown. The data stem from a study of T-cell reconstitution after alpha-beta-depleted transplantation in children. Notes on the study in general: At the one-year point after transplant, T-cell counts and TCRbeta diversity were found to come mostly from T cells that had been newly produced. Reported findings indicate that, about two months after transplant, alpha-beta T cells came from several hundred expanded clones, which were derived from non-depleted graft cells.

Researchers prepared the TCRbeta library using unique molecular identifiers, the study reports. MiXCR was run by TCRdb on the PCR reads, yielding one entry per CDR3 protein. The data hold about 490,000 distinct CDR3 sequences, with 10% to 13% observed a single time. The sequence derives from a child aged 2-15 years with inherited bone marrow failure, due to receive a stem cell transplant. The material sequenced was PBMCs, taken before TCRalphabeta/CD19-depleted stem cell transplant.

In DNA form, the CDR3 reads TGTGCCAGCAGCGCAGAGACCGGAAAACTGTTTTTT. Its protein is CASSAETGKLFF. The chain employs TRBV7-9 and TRBJ1-4, with D uncertain. Trimming cost V 5 bases and J 10 bases, with 11 bases left between them. Germline V gene lookup returns CDR1 SEHNR and CDR2 FQNEAQ (reference sequence). This CDR3 is 12 amino acids long. Full variable domain (rest looked up from reference TRBV7-9 and TRBJ1-4): DTGVSQNPRHKITKRGQNVTFRCDPISEHNRLYWYRQTLGQGPEFLTYFQNEAQLEKSRLLSDRFSAERPKGSFSTLEIQRTEQGDSAMYLCASSAETGKLFFGSGTQLSVL.